The T cell receptor beta chain described here comes from a study of T cell responses to AZD1222 COVID-19 vaccine. As to this clone: What it binds is unknown.

The study's findings and limits: Samples come after the peak T cell response, not at day 14.

The CDR3 extends over 13 amino acids. V was clipped by 2 bases and J by 6 bases, with 13 bases between them. Germline loops: CDR1 GTSNPN, CDR2 SVGIG (reference sequence). Only in-frame clones appear in the TCRdb table, and some are missing; sequencing was by immunoSEQ multiplex PCR. The repertoire holds over 150,000 clones, with approximately 90% as singletons. This specimen consisted of peripheral blood, obtained on day 0 of MenACWY control vaccination. This clonotype was sampled from an adult in good health. V gene TRBV30 combines with J gene TRBJ1-2; maybe TRBD1 (6 bases). In DNA form, the CDR3 reads TGTGCCTGGAGTTTGGGGGCCACTAATGGCTACACCTTC. This encodes CAWSLGATNGYTF.